This passage covers 12 T cell receptor beta chains from one sample sequenced in a study of Graves' ophthalmopathy and Graves' hyperthyroidism. Amplification of TCR beta CDR3 regions used RNA transcripts. An initial RT-PCR round employing HTBI primers preceded a second-round multiplex PCR. TCRdb reprocessed the multiplex PCR reads via MiXCR and lists one record per CDR3 protein. The sample carries roughly 600,000 distinct CDR3 sequences, 35% to 40% recorded once. The sequenced material came from peripheral blood or thyroid tissue (not recorded which). These receptors all stem from an adult man with Graves' hyperthyroidism.

V usage is TRBV9 and J usage is TRBJ2-7, with 10 nucleotides matching TRBD2. The J call may be mistaken, given a closer DNA end match to TRBJ2-1. The germline V gene encodes CDR1 SGDLS and CDR2 YYNGEE. The CDR3 has 17 amino acids. The DNA for the CDR3 is TGTGCCAGCAGCGTAGGCGCTAGCGGGAGTGTGAGCTATGAGCAGTTCTTC. It specifies CASSVGASGSVSYEQFF.

This clonotype was detected ten times or more. The chain couples TRBV7-2 to TRBJ1-1; D unclear. The CDR3 extends over 12 amino acids. V was pared by 5 bases and J by 8 bases, with 12 bases between. From germline, CDR1 is SGHTA and CDR2 FQGNSA. Here the CDR3 reads CASSPRFGEAFF. Here the CDR3 DNA reads TGTGCCAGCAGCCCCCGCTTTGGAGAAGCTTTCTTT. Full variable domain (rest looked up from reference TRBV7-2 and TRBJ1-1): GAGVSQSPSNKVTEKGKDVELRCDPISGHTALYWYRQSLGQGLEFLIYFQGNSAPDKSGLPSDRFSAERTGGSVSTLTIQRTQQEDSAVYLCASSPRFGEAFFGQGTRLTVV.

There are many counts of this clonotype. The V gene is TRBV15, the J gene TRBJ2-2, with 11 bases matching TRBD2. The CDR3 loop spans 16 amino acids. Per the germline V gene, CDR1 is LNHNV and CDR2 is YYDKDF (reference sequence). Trimming at V came to 0 bases and at J to 4 bases, leaving 1 base not matched to a gene. The CDR3 coding sequence is TGTGCCACCAGCAGAGAGGGACTAGCGGTCACCGGGGAGCTGTTTTTT. Protein sequence: CATSREGLAVTGELFF.

This clonotype occurred once. V usage is TRBV5-1 and J usage is TRBJ2-7, with 8 bases fitting TRBD1. This CDR3 is built from 14 residues. V trimming: 4 bases; J trimming: 7 bases; junction bases outside the gene matches: 10. Germline loops: CDR1 SGHRS, CDR2 YFSETQ. Written as DNA, the CDR3 is TGCGCCAGCAGCCTGGGACAGGCTTCCAATGAGCAGTACTTC. Translation: CASSLGQASNEQYF.

As regards this clonotype: A clone one base away is much larger, so this may be a read error. The V gene is TRBV19, the J gene TRBJ2-7; the match to TRBD1 covers 12 bases. The CDR3 totals 13 residues. Germline values: CDR1 LNHDA, CDR2 SQIVND (reference sequence). J was trimmed by 6 bases and V by 6 bases; bases with no gene match: 3. CDR3 DNA: TGTGCCAGTAGCCGGGACAGGGGGCCCGAGCAGTACTTC. As protein: CASSRDRGPEQYF.

This clonotype appeared many times. The CDR3 loop is CASSIGAVASNQPQHF. The CDR3 region has the DNA TGTGCCAGTAGTATTGGGGCCGTGGCGAGCAATCAGCCCCAGCATTTT. V and J are TRBV19 and TRBJ1-5, with a possible D match to TRBD1 (5 bases). The CDR3 runs to 16 residues. Trimming left V 3 bases short and J 1 base short, with 13 bases between. Germline values: CDR1 LNHDA, CDR2 SQIVND (reference sequence).

This clonotype was picked up a small number of times. This chain's CDR3 is CASSKKGTSGRATITYEQYF. CDR3 DNA sequence: TGTGCCAGCAGCAAAAAGGGGACTAGCGGGAGGGCTACTATAACCTACGAGCAGTACTTC. The chain has TRBV7-2 and TRBJ2-7; TRBD2 agrees at 16 bases. CDR3 length: 20 amino acids. The V gene's germline CDR1 is SGHTA and CDR2 FQGNSA. V was pared by 5 bases and J by 2 bases, with 15 bases of the junction left unmatched.

This clonotype appeared a single time. This chain connects TRBV2 to TRBJ2-7, with 8 bases fitting TRBD2. The CDR3 has 14 residues. Per germline, CDR1 SNHLY and CDR2 FYNNEI. V dropped 4 bases and J dropped 1; count of bases not matched to a gene: 3. Here the CDR3 reads CASSAERGSYEQYF. CDR3 nucleotides: TGTGCCAGCAGTGCCGAGCGGGGGTCCTACGAGCAGTACTTC.

Worth noting for this clonotype: This may be a read error, as it is one base from a much larger clone. The chain joins TRBV11-2 to TRBJ2-7; D could derive from TRBD1 or TRBD2 (5 bases each). This CDR3 spans 14 amino acids. CDR1 and CDR2 (germline): SGHAT, FQNNGV. The CDR3 DNA follows: TGTGCCAGCAGCTTGGGGGACGCGATCTACGAGCGGTACTTC. Its protein is CASSLGDAIYERYF. The whole variable domain, filled in from reference TRBV11-2 and TRBJ2-7, reads EAGVAQSPRYKIIEKRQSVAFWCNPISGHATLYWYQQILGQGPKLLIQFQNNGVVDDSQLPKDRFSAERLKGVDSTLKIQPAKLEDSAVYLCASSLGDAIYERYFGPGTRLTVT.

CDR3 coding DNA: TGTGCCAGCAGCTTGTTCGGGGAGAGCTCAGGAAACACCGGGGAGCTGTTTTTT. Translated, it gives CASSLFGESSGNTGELFF. The rearrangement uses TRBV5-6 and TRBJ2-2; the D gene is possibly TRBD2 (5 bases). Germline CDR1 is SGHDT and CDR2 is YYEEEE. The CDR3 runs 18 residues. With 1 base removed from V and 2 bases from J, the gap between germline ends came to 18 bases.

This clonotype was counted at least ten times. CDR3 DNA: TGTGCCAGGGGACAGGGGACCGGGGAGCTGTTTTTT. Translation: CARGQGTGELFF. The chain links TRBV7-9 to TRBJ2-2; 10 positions match TRBD1. This CDR3 spans 12 amino acids. Germline CDR1 reads SEHNR; CDR2 reads FQNEAQ (reference sequence). V lost 9 bases and J lost 5; bases outside the gene matches: 0. The entire variable domain, with the rest obtained from reference TRBV7-9 and TRBJ2-2, is as follows: DTGVSQNPRHKITKRGQNVTFRCDPISEHNRLYWYRQTLGQGPEFLTYFQNEAQLEKSRLLSDRFSAERPKGSFSTLEIQRTEQGDSAMYLCARGQGTGELFFGEGSRLTVL.

In its sample, this clonotype was seen many times. The chain is built from TRBV24-1 and TRBJ2-5, with 10 bases aligning to TRBD1. With 5 bases clipped from V and 4 bases from J, the junction kept 9 bases outside the gene matches. The CDR3 runs to 16 residues. Germline CDR1 reads KGHDR; CDR2 reads SFDVKD. The CDR3: CATSGSGQGMGETQYF. DNA for the CDR3: TGTGCCACCAGTGGATCGGGACAGGGGATGGGAGAGACCCAGTACTTC.